The entry below describes one T cell receptor beta chain. The antigen remains undetermined. For CDR3 and TCR beta VDJ profiling, genomic DNA was the template used. TCRdb independently ran MiXCR on the reads; one entry per CDR3 protein. Of some 190,000 distinct CDR3 sequences in the sample, 40% to 50% were seen once. These data are taken from a study of CD8+CD57+ T cells in acquired aplastic anemia. Study-wide findings and caveats: Patients and controls had in common 25 to 30 CD8+ CDR3 sequences.

The CDR3 covers 18 residues. Germline-derived CDR1 and CDR2 are SGHTA and FQGNSA. V was pared by 0 bases and J by 3 bases, with 7 bases of the junction left unmatched. Sequences were obtained from sorted CD4+, CD8+, or CD8+CD57+ T cells (not recorded which) from PBMCs. The source is a human donor in good health. The chain employs TRBV7-2 and TRBJ2-1, with TRBD2 identical over 11 bases. The CDR3 nucleotides read TGTGCCAGCAGCTTAGCTAGCGGGGGGGCAACGGTCTACAATGAGCAGTTCTTC. Encoded protein: CASSLASGGATVYNEQFF.